This entry describes one TCR beta chain. Its antigen is not identified. These data originate in a study of T cell repertoires in cytomegalovirus infection. The CDR3 sequence is 17 residues long. The V gene lost 0 bases and the J gene lost 9 bases, with 21 bases spanning the gap. Germline V lookup: CDR1 MNHEY, CDR2 SVGEGT. General study results and limits: HLA-C-restricted CMV clonotypes gave the most frequent clonotype in two of eight donors. Identification of carriers of CMV plus the relevant HLA was performed using cumulative public TCR beta family frequency.

TCRdb reprocessed the reads via MiXCR and lists one record per CDR3 protein. The sample contains more than 400,000 distinct CDR3 sequences, around 27% of which appear only once. The TCR comes from a human donor in good health (CMV status not recorded). Some clones in this sample may be carry-over from other donors' samples. Input material: PBMCs. The V gene is TRBV6-2 or TRBV6-3, the J gene TRBJ2-1; D possibly corresponds to TRBD2 (6 bases). The CDR3 loop is CASSYSRLLRRGSEQFF. CDR3 bases: TGTGCCAGCAGTTACTCCAGACTTCTTCGGCGGGGCAGTGAGCAGTTCTTC.